This entry is about one T cell receptor beta chain. Its specificity is unknown. The data originate from a study of tumour-infiltrating T cells in Burkitt lymphoma. Looking at the study overall: The Burkitt lymphoma cohort spanned all epidemiological subtypes. Overall and progression-free survival were predicted by productive clonality.

General study results and limits: Several public clonotypes recurred in numerous Burkitt lymphoma patients.

The protocol was immunoSEQ multiplex PCR, while the TCRdb copy is restricted to in-frame clones and leaves out a portion. The data show more than 45,000 clones, around 29% seen once. The V end was cut by 2 bases, the J end by 10 bases, with 12 bases between. This CDR3 contains 14 residues. CDR1 SGHTA and CDR2 FQGNSA come from the germline V gene. Sequenced sample: tumor tissue. This clonotype originated in a human donor with Burkitt lymphoma. The chain carries TRBV7-2 and TRBJ1-6; possible D gene TRBD1, 5 bases. CDR3 in amino acids: CASSLLGRDSPLHF. Here the CDR3 DNA reads TGTGCCAGCAGCTTATTGGGGAGGGACTCACCCCTCCACTTT.